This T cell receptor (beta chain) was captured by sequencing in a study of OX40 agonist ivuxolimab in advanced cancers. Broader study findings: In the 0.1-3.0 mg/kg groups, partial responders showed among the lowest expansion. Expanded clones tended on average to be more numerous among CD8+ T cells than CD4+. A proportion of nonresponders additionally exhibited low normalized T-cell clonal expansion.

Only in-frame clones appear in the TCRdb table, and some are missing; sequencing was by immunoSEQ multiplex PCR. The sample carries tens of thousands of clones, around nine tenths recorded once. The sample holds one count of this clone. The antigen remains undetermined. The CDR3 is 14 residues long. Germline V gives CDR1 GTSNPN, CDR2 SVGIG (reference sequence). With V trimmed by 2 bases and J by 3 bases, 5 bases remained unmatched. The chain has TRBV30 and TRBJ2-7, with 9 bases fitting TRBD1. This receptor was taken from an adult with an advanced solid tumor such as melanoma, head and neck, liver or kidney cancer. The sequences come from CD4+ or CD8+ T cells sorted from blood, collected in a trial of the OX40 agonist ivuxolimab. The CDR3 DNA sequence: TGTGCCTGGAGTCCCGGGACAGGGATCTACGAGCAGTACTTC. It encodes CAWSPGTGIYEQYF. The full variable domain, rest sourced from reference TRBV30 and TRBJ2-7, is SQTIHQWPATLVQPVGSPLSLECTVEGTSNPNLYWYRQAAGRGLQLLFYSVGIGQISSEVPQNLSASRPQDRQFILSSKKLLLSDSGFYLCAWSPGTGIYEQYFGPGTRLTVT.